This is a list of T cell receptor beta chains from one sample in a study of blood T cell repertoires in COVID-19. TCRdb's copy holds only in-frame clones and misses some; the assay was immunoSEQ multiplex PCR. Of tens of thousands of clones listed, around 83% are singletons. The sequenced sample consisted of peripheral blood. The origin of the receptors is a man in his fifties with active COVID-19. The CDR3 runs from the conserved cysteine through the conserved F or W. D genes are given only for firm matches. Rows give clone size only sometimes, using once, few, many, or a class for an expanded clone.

TGTGCCACCAGTGATTCAGGACAGTTCCAAGAGACCCAGTACTTC,CATSDSGQFQETQYF,TRBV24-1,15,.,.,TRBJ2-5
TGTGCCTGGAGTACAAGTGAAAATCAGCCCCAGCATTTT,CAWSTSENQPQHF,TRBV30,13,.,.,TRBJ1-5
TGCGCCAGCAGCCAAGGACAGGGGGTCGATGAGCAGTTCTTC,CASSQGQGVDEQFF,TRBV5-1,14,TRBD1,.,TRBJ2-1
TGTGCCTGGGGCCAGGGGATCGACACTGAAGCTTTCTTT,CAWGQGIDTEAFF,TRBV30,13,.,once,TRBJ1-1
TGCGCCAGCAGCTGGGCCAGGGGAAAGAACACTGAAGCTTTCTTT,CASSWARGKNTEAFF,TRBV5-1,15,.,.,TRBJ1-1
TGTGCCAGCAGTCGCCGACTAGCGACAGAGACCCAGTACTTC,CASSRRLATETQYF,TRBV6-5,14,TRBD2,.,TRBJ2-5
TGTGCCAGCAGGAGAGACAGTCCTTATGGCTACACCTTC,CASRRDSPYGYTF,TRBV2,13,.,.,TRBJ1-2
TGTGCCAGCAGCTTAGCGTTACCGACTAGCAGGCATGAGCAGTTCTTC,CASSLALPTSRHEQFF,TRBV7-6,16,TRBD2,.,TRBJ2-1
TGTGCCAGCTCACCGGTGGGCTTCGACATCCGCACTGAAGCTTTCTTT,CASSPVGFDIRTEAFF,TRBV18,16,.,.,TRBJ1-1
TGTGCCAGCAGTCGACGACCGAGAGGAACTGAAGCTTTCTTT,CASSRRPRGTEAFF,TRBV28,14,.,once,TRBJ1-1
TGTGCCAGCAGCTTAGCAGGGGGAGAAGGCTATGGCTACACCTTC,CASSLAGGEGYGYTF,TRBV7-9,15,.,.,TRBJ1-2
TGTGCCAGCACCCTAGTGGTCTATTCCTATGGCTACACCTTC,CASTLVVYSYGYTF,TRBV6-5,14,.,.,TRBJ1-2
TGTGCTAGTGGCCCACAGGGAACGAGAACAGATACGCAGTATTTT,CASGPQGTRTDTQYF,TRBV12-5,15,.,.,TRBJ2-3
TGTGCCAGCTCACCACCCCTTTTCAGCGAAAGCTCCTACAATGAGCAGTTCTTC,CASSPPLFSESSYNEQFF,TRBV18,18,.,.,TRBJ2-1
TGTGCCAGCAGACGGACAGGGAATGAAAAACTGTTTTTT,CASRRTGNEKLFF,TRBV11-3,13,TRBD1,once,TRBJ1-4
TGTGCCAGCAGCTTATGGCGGTATACTAAAGAGACCCAGTACTTC,CASSLWRYTKETQYF,TRBV7-9,15,.,.,TRBJ2-5
TGTGCCAGCGCTACCCCCCCTAATCAACCCCTCCACTTT,CASATPPNQPLHF,TRBV27,13,.,.,TRBJ1-6
TGTGCCAGCAGCCCAGGGAGCGGAGGGGTCTACAATGAGCAGTTCTTC,CASSPGSGGVYNEQFF,TRBV5-4,16,.,.,TRBJ2-1
TGCGCCAGCTCGAGGGGGACGGACACAGATACGCAGTATTTT,CASSRGTDTDTQYF,TRBV5-1,14,.,.,TRBJ2-3
TGTGCCAGCACCCGGACAGGGCTTTCCTACAATGAGCAGTTCTTC,CASTRTGLSYNEQFF,TRBV6-5,15,TRBD1,.,TRBJ2-1
TGTGCCAGTAGTCCCCACAGCCCAAACAATGAGCAGTTCTTC,CASSPHSPNNEQFF,TRBV19,14,.,.,TRBJ2-1
TGCGCCAGCAGCTTCCCCGGACAGGCAACCTACGAGCAGTACTTC,CASSFPGQATYEQYF,TRBV5-1,15,TRBD1,.,TRBJ2-7
TGTGCCAGCAGCTTTGAGAGTGGCAGGGGTGGATCTGAAGCTTTCTTT,CASSFESGRGGSEAFF,TRBV5-4,16,.,.,TRBJ1-1
TGTGCCAGCAACGAAGGGGCCAGGGGGCAAGAGACCCAGTACTTC,CASNEGARGQETQYF,TRBV2,15,TRBD1,.,TRBJ2-5
TGTGCCAGCAGCCTGGGTCCCGGACAGGGACCGAATTCACCCCTCCACTTT,CASSLGPGQGPNSPLHF,TRBV5-4,17,TRBD1,once,TRBJ1-6
TGTGCCATCAGTGTCGGGACAGGGGGAAGATACGAGCAGTACTTC,CAISVGTGGRYEQYF,TRBV10-3,15,TRBD1,.,TRBJ2-7
TGTGCCAGCAGTGAAGGGCCGGGGGGGACTGAAGCTTTCTTT,CASSEGPGGTEAFF,TRBV6-1,14,.,.,TRBJ1-1
TGTGCCAGCACCGAGGAGGGGAGCACAGATACGCAGTATTTT,CASTEEGSTDTQYF,TRBV7-9,14,.,.,TRBJ2-3
TGTGCCAGCAGCCCTCACAGACTAGCGGGGCTCACAGATACGCAGTATTTT,CASSPHRLAGLTDTQYF,TRBV11-3,17,TRBD2,.,TRBJ2-3
TGTGCCAGCAGTCGTACTAGCGTCGGTGAGCAGTTCTTC,CASSRTSVGEQFF,TRBV7-2,13,TRBD2,.,TRBJ2-1
TGTGCCAGCAGCCGGAGCGGGGGCCCCACAGATACGCAGTATTTT,CASSRSGGPTDTQYF,TRBV5-4,15,TRBD2,.,TRBJ2-3
TGCGCCAGCAGCCCAAAACAGGCCCTTTTAGGCGAAAAACTGTTTTTT,CASSPKQALLGEKLFF,TRBV4-1,16,.,.,TRBJ1-4
TGTGCCAGCAGTGATCCGGGCACTGAAGCTTTCTTT,CASSDPGTEAFF,TRBV25-1,12,.,few,TRBJ1-1
TGTGCCAGCAGCTTGGGGGACAGGGAGCACTATGGCTACACCTTC,CASSLGDREHYGYTF,TRBV5-4,15,TRBD1,.,TRBJ1-2